The following is a T cell receptor (beta chain) sequence with its context. A far larger clone is only one base removed, so a read error is likely. V lost 1 base and J lost 4, with 17 bases in between. The CDR3 spans 16 residues. Germline CDR1 is SGHTA and CDR2 is FQGNSA. These data belong to a study of shared clonotypes between healthy human individuals. Assay used: immunoSEQ multiplex PCR; TCRdb lists only in-frame clones, some missing. The sample has roughly 500,000 clones; 65% to 85% are singletons. The sample taken for sequencing was PBMCs. This TCR was sampled from a middle-aged woman in good health. Some clones in this sample may be carry-over from other donors' samples. The chain couples TRBV7-2 to TRBJ2-7; D uncertain. The CDR3 sequence: CASSLEGRSLRYEQYF. The CDR3 nucleotides are TGTGCCAGCAGCTTAGAAGGTCGTTCCCTTAGGTACGAGCAGTACTTC. The whole variable domain, filled in from reference TRBV7-2 and TRBJ2-7, reads GAGVSQSPSNKVTEKGKDVELRCDPISGHTALYWYRQSLGQGLEFLIYFQGNSAPDKSGLPSDRFSAERTGGSVSTLTIQRTQQEDSAVYLCASSLEGRSLRYEQYFGPGTRLTVT.